Detailed here is one T cell receptor (beta chain). Looked up from germline, CDR1 is SGHTA and CDR2 is FQGTGA. This CDR3 comprises 13 residues. V lost 5 bases and J lost 4, with 10 bases in between. These data belong to a study of blood T cell repertoires in COVID-19. Across the study: The origin of the acute and convalescent COVID-19 samples was the United States, Italy and Spain. The cDNA or gDNA used as material had been derived from T cells, B-cell-depleted T cells, or PBMCs.

The authors' processing: Using reference gene primer amplification, nucleated cell counts were estimated. Sequencing used immunoSEQ multiplex PCR; TCRdb keeps in-frame clones, though not all of them. That table supplies the V and J calls and clone size; D and trimming were determined from the DNA. This sample has some 30,000 clones, with 90% found just once. The rearrangement joins TRBV7-3 to TRBJ2-3, with D hard to call. The sample taken for sequencing was peripheral blood. This clonotype originated in a man aged 55 to 70 with active COVID-19. In DNA, the CDR3 is TGTGCCAGCAGCCTAGGATGGGCAGATACGCAGTATTTT. As protein: CASSLGWADTQYF.